The present TCR beta chain was sequenced within a study of cytomegalovirus exposure and HLA in healthy donors. Whole-study findings and limits: Immune exposure information comprised only CMV serostatus. There was a cluster of highly shared sequence variants that was likely a sequencing artifact. A later analysis appeared to link common viral pathogens to several of the most significant clusters.

PCR amplification relied on 60 Vbeta primers (plus 13 Jbeta primers). Assay used: immunoSEQ multiplex PCR; TCRdb lists only in-frame clones, some missing. The profile shows 100,000 to 150,000 clones, around 74% of them singletons. About this clone itself: The antigen is not known.

This receptor was taken from a man aged 35 to 55 in good health and CMV-seropositive. The material sequenced was PBMCs.

The CDR3 region is CASSLGLAGGLEQYF. CDR3 coding DNA: TGTGCCAGCAGTTTAGGACTAGCGGGAGGGCTTGAGCAGTACTTC. The chain has TRBV28 and TRBJ2-7; 15 bases match TRBD2. Trimming took 2 bases from V and 7 from J; bases not matched to a gene: 3. This CDR3 is 15 amino acids long. Germline-derived CDR1 and CDR2 are MDHEN and SYDVKM.